What follows are 23 T cell receptor beta chains derived from one specimen sequenced in a study of blood T cell repertoires in COVID-19. Assay: immunoSEQ multiplex PCR; the TCRdb copy retains only in-frame clones and omits some. The repertoire consists of a few hundred thousand clones, with around 87% occurring once and the leading ten covering 1.5% to 2%. What was sequenced was PBMCs or T cells enriched from blood (not recorded which). Source of these receptors: a woman aged 50 to 65 who had recovered from COVID-19.

The V gene is TRBV18, the J gene TRBJ2-6; no clear D. The V and J ends lost 3 bases and 0 bases respectively, with 12 bases between them. The V gene's germline CDR1 is KGHSH and CDR2 LQKENI. The CDR3 consists of 17 residues. This chain's CDR3 is CASSPFSLSSGANVLTF. The CDR3 coding sequence is TGTGCCAGCTCACCTTTCTCCCTGTCCTCTGGGGCCAACGTCCTGACTTTC.

V usage is TRBV19 and J usage is TRBJ2-1; 10 nucleotides align to TRBD2. The CDR3 consists of 16 residues. Germline V gene lookup returns CDR1 LNHDA and CDR2 SQIVND (reference sequence). J was trimmed by 7 bases and V by 4 bases; bases with no gene match: 10. CDR3 DNA: TGTGCCAGTAGTACGGTGGGACTAGCGCAAAGGAATGAGCAGTTCTTC. This encodes CASSTVGLAQRNEQFF.

The chain links TRBV13 to TRBJ2-7; 12 bases agree with TRBD1. Germline CDR1 is PRHDT and CDR2 is FYEKMQ (reference sequence). Trimming took 5 bases from V and 6 from J; bases not matched to a gene: 8. This CDR3 comprises 15 residues. This chain's CDR3 is CASSRKGQGAVEQYF. CDR3 nucleotide sequence: TGTGCCAGCAGCCGCAAGGGACAGGGGGCGGTCGAGCAGTACTTC. The full variable domain, in which reference TRBV13 and TRBJ2-7 provide the parts outside the CDR3, is AAGVIQSPRHLIKEKRETATLKCYPIPRHDTVYWYQQGPGQDPQFLISFYEKMQSDKGSIPDRFSAQQFSDYHSELNMSSLELGDSALYFCASSRKGQGAVEQYFGPGTRLTVT.

This chain uses TRBV7-6 with TRBJ2-1, with TRBD1 matching 8 bases. Germline assignment: CDR1 SGHVS and CDR2 FNYEAQ. The CDR3 has 13 amino acids. The ends lost 4 bases at V and 9 bases at J; junction bases unmatched: 5. CDR3 DNA sequence: TGTGCCAGCAGCTACGGACAGGGTGGTGAGCAGTTCTTC. It translates to CASSYGQGGEQFF.

This chain links TRBV6-5 with TRBJ1-1, with D hard to call. Germline values: CDR1 MNHEY, CDR2 SVGAGI. V lost 7 bases and J 2 bases, leaving 11 bases between the germline ends. The CDR3 is 13 residues long. DNA of the CDR3: TGTGCCAGCATTAGAGGGTCAAACACTGAAGCTTTCTTT. It translates to CASIRGSNTEAFF.

This clone was detected once. V and J are TRBV4-2 and TRBJ2-7; 8 positions agree with TRBD2. The germline V gene encodes CDR1 LGHNA and CDR2 YNFKEQ. V lost 2 bases to trimming and J lost 6 bases; unmatched junction nucleotides: 6. This CDR3 is 14 amino acids long. The CDR3: CASSQSLAGPEQYF. The DNA for the CDR3 is TGTGCCAGCAGCCAATCCTTAGCGGGACCCGAGCAGTACTTC.

This clone occurred a few times. The chain is built from TRBV7-2 and TRBJ2-7, with TRBD2 as a possible D gene (6 bases). V was shortened by 0 bases and J by 0 bases, with 18 bases between the two germline ends. The germline V gene has CDR1 SGHTA and CDR2 FQGNSA. The CDR3 contains 18 residues. CDR3 DNA sequence: TGTGCCAGCAGCTTAGCCCCCCCCGGAGGGAGCCACTCCTACGAGCAGTACTTC. This sequence encodes CASSLAPPGGSHSYEQYF.

This clone came up a few times. V is TRBV7-9 and J is TRBJ1-3; 10 bases map to TRBD1. After removal of 5 bases from V and 3 bases from J, the junction contained 13 bases not matched to a gene. Germline V gene sequence: CDR1 SEHNR, CDR2 FQNEAQ (reference sequence). CDR3 length: 18 amino acids. CDR3 nucleotides: TGTGCCAGCAGCCAATTCCGGGACAGGGGTCTCATTGGAAACACCATATATTTT. Encoded protein: CASSQFRDRGLIGNTIYF.

The chain joins TRBV27 to TRBJ2-1; tentatively, D is TRBD2 (6 bases). Trimming took off 3 bases at V and 3 bases at J, with 9 bases between the two ends. Per the germline V gene, CDR1 is MNHEY and CDR2 is SMNVEV (reference sequence). CDR3 length: 14 residues. The CDR3 nucleotides read TGTGCCAGCAGTTTGGGTAGCGGCTACAATGAGCAGTTCTTC. Encoded protein: CASSLGSGYNEQFF.

The chain recombines TRBV7-6 with TRBJ2-5, with 9 bases that match TRBD2. Per germline, CDR1 SGHVS and CDR2 FNYEAQ. This CDR3 region has 17 residues. Trimming cost V 2 bases and J 5 bases; bases outside gene matches: 12. The CDR3, as DNA: TGTGCCAGCAGCTTATTTAGCGGGACTAGCTTTATGGAGACCCAGTACTTC. It yields the protein CASSLFSGTSFMETQYF.

This chain links TRBV28 with TRBJ2-1, with a possible D match to TRBD2 (5 bases). V gave up 7 bases and J gave up 6 bases, with 19 bases separating them. Per the germline V gene, CDR1 is MDHEN and CDR2 is SYDVKM. This CDR3 contains 15 residues. The CDR3 nucleotides are TGTGCCAGCACTCTTGGAAGCGGACCCGGCAATGAGCAGTTCTTC. Protein sequence: CASTLGSGPGNEQFF.

The gene calls are TRBV27 and TRBJ2-5, with D unclear. Germline V gene lookup returns CDR1 MNHEY and CDR2 SMNVEV (reference sequence). Trimming shortened V by 6 bases and J by 5 bases, and 7 bases separated the two germline ends. The CDR3 consists of 11 residues. The CDR3 loop is CASRRFETQYF. Written as DNA, the CDR3 is TGTGCCAGCAGGCGCTTTGAGACCCAGTACTTC.

V usage is TRBV19 and J usage is TRBJ2-7, with a weak D call TRBD1 (5 bases). V was trimmed by 5 bases and J by 6 bases, leaving 11 bases between them. The CDR3 loop spans 12 amino acids. Germline-derived CDR1 and CDR2 are LNHDA and SQIVND (reference sequence). The CDR3 DNA is TGTGCCAGTAGTCACATCAGGGCCGAGCAGTACTTC. Translating gives CASSHIRAEQYF. The complete variable domain, with remaining parts taken from reference TRBV19 and TRBJ2-7, reads DGGITQSPKYLFRKEGQNVTLSCEQNLNHDAMYWYRQDPGQGLRLIYYSQIVNDFQKGDIAEGYSVSREKKESFPLTVTSAQKNPTAFYLCASSHIRAEQYFGPGTRLTVT.

The gene calls are TRBV4-1 and TRBJ2-1, with 8 bases lining up with TRBD1. This CDR3 is built from 12 residues. The germline V gene encodes CDR1 MGHRA and CDR2 YSYEKL. The ends lost 3 bases at V and 16 bases at J; junction bases unmatched: 8. CDR3 sequence: CASSQTRQGLFF. CDR3 nucleotide sequence: TGCGCCAGCAGCCAGACCAGACAGGGGCTCTTCTTC.

The CDR3 loop reads CASSLARSVNTGELFF. The CDR3 DNA reads TGTGCCAGCAGCTTAGCGCGCTCGGTGAACACCGGGGAGCTGTTTTTT. The chain is built from TRBV7-2 and TRBJ2-2; D is uncertain. The CDR3 has 16 residues. CDR1 SGHTA and CDR2 FQGNSA come from the germline V gene. V gave up 0 bases and J gave up 1 base, with 9 bases separating them.

The chain is built from TRBV6-2 or TRBV6-3 and TRBJ2-1; 7 positions agree with TRBD2. The germline V gene encodes CDR1 MNHEY and CDR2 SVGEGT. After removal of 2 bases from V and 3 bases from J, the junction contained 7 bases not matched to a gene. This CDR3 contains 16 residues. The CDR3 DNA is TGTGCCAGCAGTTACCGGGGCGGGAGAATCTACAATGAGCAGTTCTTC. Translated, it gives CASSYRGGRIYNEQFF.

This sequence joins TRBV10-3 and TRBJ2-3; D perhaps matches TRBD2 (6 bases). CDR3 length: 15 amino acids. V was pared by 5 bases and J by 1 base, with 13 bases between. CDR1 is ENHRY, CDR2 SYGVKD, per germline. CDR3 region: CAISLAGGGTDTQYF. The CDR3 DNA sequence: TGTGCCATCAGTCTAGCAGGCGGGGGCACAGATACGCAGTATTTT.

This clone was counted a few times. The V call is TRBV7-2, the J call TRBJ2-2; D remains ambiguous. Per the germline V gene, CDR1 is SGHTA and CDR2 is FQGNSA. Trimming left V 6 bases short and J 8 bases short, with 13 bases between. The CDR3 has 13 amino acids. The CDR3 DNA sequence: TGTGCCAGCAGTTCTCTCCGTAGTGGGGAGCTGTTTTTT. Its translation: CASSSLRSGELFF.

This chain connects TRBV5-1 to TRBJ2-3; 11 bases align to TRBD1. This CDR3 spans 14 amino acids. The V segment lost 4 bases and the J segment 8 bases; nucleotides outside the gene matches: 6. Looked up from germline, CDR1 is SGHRS and CDR2 is YFSETQ. The CDR3 DNA follows: TGCGCCAGCAGCCCGGGACAGGGGGTGATTACGCAGTATTTT. Protein sequence: CASSPGQGVITQYF.

This rearrangement joins TRBV19 to TRBJ1-2, with a weak D call TRBD1 (5 bases). Trimming removed 6 bases from V and 5 bases from J, with 16 bases in between. Germline CDR1 and CDR2: LNHDA and SQIVND (reference sequence). The CDR3 runs to 14 residues. The chain's CDR3 is CASSPTRDLYGYTF. CDR3 sequence (DNA): TGTGCCAGTAGCCCCACCAGGGATTTATATGGCTACACCTTC.

This clone is a singleton in its sample. The chain joins TRBV7-9 to TRBJ1-5; 9 bases agree with TRBD1. Germline values: CDR1 SEHNR, CDR2 FQNEAQ (reference sequence). This CDR3 contains 18 residues. The trim removed 3 bases at V and 6 bases at J, leaving 15 bases unmatched. CDR3: CASSLAGTGIEVSQPQHF. In DNA, the CDR3 is TGTGCCAGCAGCTTGGCCGGGACAGGGATTGAAGTTAGTCAGCCCCAGCATTTT.

This chain's CDR3 is CASSSRQGNTDTQYF. Here the CDR3 DNA reads TGTGCCAGCAGCTCCAGACAGGGGAATACAGATACGCAGTATTTT. J is TRBJ2-3 and V is TRBV7-9; TRBD1 agrees at 8 bases. CDR1 SEHNR and CDR2 FQNEAQ come from the germline V gene (reference sequence). The CDR3 length is 15 residues. J was trimmed by 3 bases and V by 4 bases; bases with no gene match: 6.

V and J are TRBV27 and TRBJ1-5, with a possible D match to TRBD1 (5 bases). The CDR3 spans 12 residues. In germline, CDR1 is MNHEY, CDR2 SMNVEV (reference sequence). V lost 2 bases and J 7 bases, leaving 6 bases between the germline ends. The DNA of the CDR3 is TGTGCCAGCAGTTTACGGGGGCAGCCCCAGCATTTT. It translates to CASSLRGQPQHF.